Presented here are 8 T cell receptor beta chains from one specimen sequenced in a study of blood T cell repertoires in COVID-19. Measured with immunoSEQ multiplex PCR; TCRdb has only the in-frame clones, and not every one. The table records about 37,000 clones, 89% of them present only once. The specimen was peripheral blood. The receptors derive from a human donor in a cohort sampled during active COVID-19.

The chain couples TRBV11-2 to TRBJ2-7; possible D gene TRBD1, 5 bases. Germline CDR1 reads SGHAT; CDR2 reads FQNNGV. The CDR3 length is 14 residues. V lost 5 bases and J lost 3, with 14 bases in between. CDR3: CASSLFQGYYEQYF. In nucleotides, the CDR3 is TGTGCCAGCAGCCTTTTTCAGGGCTACTACGAGCAGTACTTC.

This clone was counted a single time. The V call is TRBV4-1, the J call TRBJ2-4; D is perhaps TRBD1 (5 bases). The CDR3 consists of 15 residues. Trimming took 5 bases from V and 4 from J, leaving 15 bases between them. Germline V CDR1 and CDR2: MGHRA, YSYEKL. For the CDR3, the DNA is TGCGCCAGCAGCGATCCAGGGCTTGGGAAAAACATTCAGTACTTC. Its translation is CASSDPGLGKNIQYF.

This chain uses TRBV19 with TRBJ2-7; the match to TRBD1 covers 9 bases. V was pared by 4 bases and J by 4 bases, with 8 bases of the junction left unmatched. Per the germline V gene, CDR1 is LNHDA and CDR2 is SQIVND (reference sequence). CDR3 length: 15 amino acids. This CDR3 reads CASSRLGTGPYEQYF. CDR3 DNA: TGTGCCAGTAGTAGGTTGGGGACAGGGCCTTACGAGCAGTACTTC.

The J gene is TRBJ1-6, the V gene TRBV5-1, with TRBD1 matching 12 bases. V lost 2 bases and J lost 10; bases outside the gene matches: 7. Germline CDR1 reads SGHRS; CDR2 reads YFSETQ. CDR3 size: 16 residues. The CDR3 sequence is CASSFESGTGGSPLHF. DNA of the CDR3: TGCGCCAGCAGCTTCGAGAGTGGGACAGGGGGCTCACCCCTCCACTTT.

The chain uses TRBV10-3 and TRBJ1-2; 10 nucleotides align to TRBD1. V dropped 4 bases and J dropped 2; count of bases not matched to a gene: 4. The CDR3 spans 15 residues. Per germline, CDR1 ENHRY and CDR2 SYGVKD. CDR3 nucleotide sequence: TGTGCCATCAGTGGGGGACAGGGGCAGAACTATGGCTACACCTTC. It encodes CAISGGQGQNYGYTF.

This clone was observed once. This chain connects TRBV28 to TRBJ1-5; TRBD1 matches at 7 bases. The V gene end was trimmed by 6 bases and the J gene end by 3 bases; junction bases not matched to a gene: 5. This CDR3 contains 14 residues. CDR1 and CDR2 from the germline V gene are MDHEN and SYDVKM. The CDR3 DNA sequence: TGTGCCAGCAGCCCGGGACAGCACAATCAGCCCCAGCATTTT. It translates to CASSPGQHNQPQHF.

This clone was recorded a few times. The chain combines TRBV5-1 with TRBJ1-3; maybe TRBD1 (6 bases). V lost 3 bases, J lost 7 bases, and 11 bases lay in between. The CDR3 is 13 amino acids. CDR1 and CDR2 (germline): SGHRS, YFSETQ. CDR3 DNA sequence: TGCGCCAGCAGCTCCGGGACAACTAACACCATATATTTT. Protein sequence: CASSSGTTNTIYF.

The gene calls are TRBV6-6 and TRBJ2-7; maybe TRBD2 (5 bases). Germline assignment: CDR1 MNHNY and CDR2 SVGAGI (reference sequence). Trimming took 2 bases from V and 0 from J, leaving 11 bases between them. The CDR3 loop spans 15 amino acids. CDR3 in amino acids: CASSYVAGLSYEQYF. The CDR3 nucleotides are TGTGCCAGCAGTTACGTGGCGGGCCTCTCCTACGAGCAGTACTTC.